The sequence of this T cell receptor (beta chain) was determined in a study of cytomegalovirus exposure and HLA in healthy donors. The germline CDR1 and CDR2 sequences are MGHRA and YSYEKL. Trimming took off 2 bases at V and 6 bases at J, with 14 bases between the two ends. The CDR3 is 15 amino acids. PCR was performed using 60 Vbeta and 13 Jbeta primers. Here immunoSEQ multiplex PCR was the method, and the copy in TCRdb shows in-frame clones only, minus some. The table shows some 38,000 clones, with almost 70% occurring only once. This rearrangement joins TRBV4-1 to TRBJ1-5; D is ambiguous. The sequenced sample was PBMCs. This TCR was sampled from a man aged 35 to 55 in good health and CMV-seronegative. The CDR3 coding sequence is TGCGCCAGCAGCCAACCCTATTCCGATGGTCAGCCCCAGCATTTT. This gives the protein CASSQPYSDGQPQHF.